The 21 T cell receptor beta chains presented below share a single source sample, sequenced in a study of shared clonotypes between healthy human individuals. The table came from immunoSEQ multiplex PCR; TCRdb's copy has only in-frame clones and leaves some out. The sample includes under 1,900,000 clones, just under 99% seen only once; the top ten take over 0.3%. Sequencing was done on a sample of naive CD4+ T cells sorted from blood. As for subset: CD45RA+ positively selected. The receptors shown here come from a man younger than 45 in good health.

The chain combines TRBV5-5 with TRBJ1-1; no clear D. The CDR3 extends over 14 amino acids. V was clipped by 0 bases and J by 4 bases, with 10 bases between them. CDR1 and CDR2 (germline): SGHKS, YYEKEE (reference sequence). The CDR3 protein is CASSLVLGGTEAFF. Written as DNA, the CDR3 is TGTGCCAGCAGCTTGGTTTTGGGAGGCACTGAAGCTTTCTTT.

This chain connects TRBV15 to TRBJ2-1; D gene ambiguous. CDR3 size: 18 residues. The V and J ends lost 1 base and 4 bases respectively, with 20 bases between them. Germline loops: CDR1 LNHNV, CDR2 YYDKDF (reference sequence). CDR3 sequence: CATSRVVGPPRGYNEQFF. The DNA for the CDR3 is TGTGCCACCAGCAGAGTCGTTGGTCCCCCCCGAGGATACAATGAGCAGTTCTTC.

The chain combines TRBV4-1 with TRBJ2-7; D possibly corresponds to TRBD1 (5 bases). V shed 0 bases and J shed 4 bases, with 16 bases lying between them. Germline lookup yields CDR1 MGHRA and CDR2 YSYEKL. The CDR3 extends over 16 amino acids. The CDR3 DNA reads TGCGCCAGCAGCCAAGACCCGGGCAGGGTCGAGTACGAGCAGTACTTC. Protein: CASSQDPGRVEYEQYF.

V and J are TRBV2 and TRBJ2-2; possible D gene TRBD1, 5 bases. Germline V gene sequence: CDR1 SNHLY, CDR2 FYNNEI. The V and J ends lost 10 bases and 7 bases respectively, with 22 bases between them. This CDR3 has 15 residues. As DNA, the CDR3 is TGTGCCACCAGAACTAAAGGGGTGCCCTTCGGGGAGCTGTTTTTT. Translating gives CATRTKGVPFGELFF.

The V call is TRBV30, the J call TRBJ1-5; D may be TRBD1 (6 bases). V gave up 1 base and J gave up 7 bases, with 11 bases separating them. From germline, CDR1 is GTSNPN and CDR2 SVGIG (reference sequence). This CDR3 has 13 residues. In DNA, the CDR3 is TGTGCCTGGAGTGAGGGGGGTGGCCAGCCCCAGCATTTT. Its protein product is CAWSEGGGQPQHF.

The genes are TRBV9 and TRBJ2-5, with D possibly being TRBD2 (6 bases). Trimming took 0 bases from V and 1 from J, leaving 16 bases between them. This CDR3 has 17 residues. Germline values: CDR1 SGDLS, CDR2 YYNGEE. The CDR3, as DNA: TGTGCCAGCAGCGTAGCCCATAGCGGAGGTACCCAAGAGACCCAGTACTTC. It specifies CASSVAHSGGTQETQYF.

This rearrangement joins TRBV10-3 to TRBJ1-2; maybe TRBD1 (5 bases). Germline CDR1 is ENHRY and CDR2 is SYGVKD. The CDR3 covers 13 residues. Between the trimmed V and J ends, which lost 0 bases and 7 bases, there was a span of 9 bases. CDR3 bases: TGTGCCATCAGTGAGTCAGGGACGGGTGGCTACACCTTC. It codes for CAISESGTGGYTF.

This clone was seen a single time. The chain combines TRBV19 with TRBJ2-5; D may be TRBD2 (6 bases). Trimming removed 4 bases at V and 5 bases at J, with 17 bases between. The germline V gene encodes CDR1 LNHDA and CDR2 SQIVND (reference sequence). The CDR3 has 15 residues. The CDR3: CASSTLWGVDETQYF. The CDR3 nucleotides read TGTGCCAGTAGTACCCTCTGGGGGGTTGACGAGACCCAGTACTTC.

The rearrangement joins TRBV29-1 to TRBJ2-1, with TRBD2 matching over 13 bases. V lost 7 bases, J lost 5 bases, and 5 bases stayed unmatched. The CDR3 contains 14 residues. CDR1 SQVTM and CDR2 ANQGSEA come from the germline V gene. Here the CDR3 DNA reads TGCAGCGCCGGGACTAGCGGGAATAACAATGAGCAGTTCTTC. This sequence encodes CSAGTSGNNNEQFF.

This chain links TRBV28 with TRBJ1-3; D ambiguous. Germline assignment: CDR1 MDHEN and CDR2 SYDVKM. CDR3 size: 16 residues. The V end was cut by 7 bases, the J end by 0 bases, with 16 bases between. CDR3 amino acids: CASIPTGLSSGNTIYF. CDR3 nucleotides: TGTGCCAGCATCCCGACGGGGTTAAGCTCTGGAAACACCATATATTTT.

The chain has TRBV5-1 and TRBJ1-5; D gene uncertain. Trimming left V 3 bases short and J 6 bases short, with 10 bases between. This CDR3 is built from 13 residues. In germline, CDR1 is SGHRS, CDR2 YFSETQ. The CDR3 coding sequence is TGCGCCAGCAGCTATGGGGAGGGTCAGCCCCAGCATTTT. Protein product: CASSYGEGQPQHF. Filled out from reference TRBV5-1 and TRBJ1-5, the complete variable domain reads KAGVTQTPRYLIKTRGQQVTLSCSPISGHRSVSWYQQTPGQGLQFLFEYFSETQRNKGNFPGRFSGRQFSNSRSEMNVSTLELGDSALYLCASSYGEGQPQHFGDGTRLSIL.

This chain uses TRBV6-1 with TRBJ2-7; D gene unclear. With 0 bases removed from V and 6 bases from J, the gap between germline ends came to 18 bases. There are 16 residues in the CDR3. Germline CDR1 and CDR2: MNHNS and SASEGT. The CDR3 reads CASSEALPVVGSEQYF. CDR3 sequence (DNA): TGTGCCAGCAGTGAAGCGCTTCCCGTCGTGGGGTCCGAGCAGTACTTC.

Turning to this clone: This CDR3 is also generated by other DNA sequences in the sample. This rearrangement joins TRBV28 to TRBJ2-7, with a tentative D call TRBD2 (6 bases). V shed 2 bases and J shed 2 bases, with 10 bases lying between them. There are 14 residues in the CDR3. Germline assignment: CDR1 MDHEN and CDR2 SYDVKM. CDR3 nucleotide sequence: TGTGCCAGCAGTTTAGGGGGGAAGGCCTACGAGCAGTACTTC. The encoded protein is CASSLGGKAYEQYF.

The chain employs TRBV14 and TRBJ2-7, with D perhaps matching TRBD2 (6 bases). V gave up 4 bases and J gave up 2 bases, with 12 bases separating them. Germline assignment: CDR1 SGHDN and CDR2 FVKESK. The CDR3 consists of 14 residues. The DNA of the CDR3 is TGTGCCAGCAGCCCTCCAGGAGGGACCTACGAGCAGTACTTC. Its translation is CASSPPGGTYEQYF.

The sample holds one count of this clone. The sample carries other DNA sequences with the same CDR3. The CDR3 bases are TGTGCCAGCTCACCCACTAGCGGAACCTACGAGCAGTACTTC. This translates into CASSPTSGTYEQYF. The rearrangement uses TRBV18 and TRBJ2-7; 8 bases match TRBD2. Trimming at V came to 3 bases and at J to 2 bases, leaving 3 bases not matched to a gene. Germline CDR1 is KGHSH and CDR2 is LQKENI. The CDR3 covers 14 residues.

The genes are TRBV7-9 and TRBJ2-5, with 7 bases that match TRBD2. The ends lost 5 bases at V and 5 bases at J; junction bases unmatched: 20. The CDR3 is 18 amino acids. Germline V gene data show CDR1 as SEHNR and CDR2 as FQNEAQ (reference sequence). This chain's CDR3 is CASSPRRLARGPGETQYF. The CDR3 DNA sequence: TGTGCCAGCAGCCCAAGACGACTAGCCCGGGGACCCGGGGAGACCCAGTACTTC.

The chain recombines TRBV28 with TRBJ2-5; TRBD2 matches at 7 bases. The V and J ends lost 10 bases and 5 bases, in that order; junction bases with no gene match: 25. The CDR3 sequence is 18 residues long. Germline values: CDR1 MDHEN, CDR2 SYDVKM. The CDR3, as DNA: TGTGCCACCTCCCCCCTCCTGACTAGCCTCAAGTGGTGGGAGACCCAGTACTTC. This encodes CATSPLLTSLKWWETQYF. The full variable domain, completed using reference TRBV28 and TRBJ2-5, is DVKVTQSSRYLVKRTGEKVFLECVQDMDHENMFWYRQDPGLGLRLIYFSYDVKMKEKGDIPEGYSVSREKKERFSLILESASTNQTSMYLCATSPLLTSLKWWETQYFGPGTRLLVL.

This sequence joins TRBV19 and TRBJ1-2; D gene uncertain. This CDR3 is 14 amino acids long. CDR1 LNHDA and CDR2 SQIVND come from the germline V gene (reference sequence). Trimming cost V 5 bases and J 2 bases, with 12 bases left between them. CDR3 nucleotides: TGTGCCAGTAGTGACCACACTTTGAACTATGGCTACACCTTC. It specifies CASSDHTLNYGYTF.

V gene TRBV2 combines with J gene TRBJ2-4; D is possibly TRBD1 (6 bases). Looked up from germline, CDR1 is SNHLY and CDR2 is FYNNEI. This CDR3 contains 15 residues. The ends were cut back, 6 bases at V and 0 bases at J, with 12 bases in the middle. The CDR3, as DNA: TGTGCCAGCAGGACAGGTTCGCTAGCCAAAAACATTCAGTACTTC. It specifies CASRTGSLAKNIQYF.

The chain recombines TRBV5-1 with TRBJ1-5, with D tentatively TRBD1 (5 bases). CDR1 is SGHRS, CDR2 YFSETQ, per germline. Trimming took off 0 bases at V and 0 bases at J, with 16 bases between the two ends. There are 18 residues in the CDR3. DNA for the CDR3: TGCGCCAGCAGCTTGGGAGTCCAGGGAGGAAATAGCAATCAGCCCCAGCATTTT. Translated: CASSLGVQGGNSNQPQHF.

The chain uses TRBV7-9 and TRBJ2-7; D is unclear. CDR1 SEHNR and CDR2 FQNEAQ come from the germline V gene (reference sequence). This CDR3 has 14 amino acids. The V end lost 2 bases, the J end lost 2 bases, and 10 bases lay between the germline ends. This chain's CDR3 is CASSLPTGPYEQYF. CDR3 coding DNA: TGTGCCAGCAGCTTACCTACGGGCCCCTACGAGCAGTACTTC.